This TCR beta chain was sequenced for a study of shared clonotypes between healthy human individuals. Here immunoSEQ multiplex PCR was the method, and the copy in TCRdb shows in-frame clones only, minus some. This repertoire shows a few hundred thousand clones, around 80% found once; its top ten account for about an eighth. Germline-derived CDR1 and CDR2 are SGDLS and YYNGEE. The CDR3 loop spans 14 amino acids. V lost 3 bases, J lost 2 bases, and 9 bases lay in between. The receptor was derived from a woman between 40 and 55 years old in good health. Some clones in this sample may be carry-over from other donors' samples. Sequencing was performed on PBMCs. The J gene is TRBJ1-5, the V gene TRBV9, with D perhaps matching TRBD1 (6 bases). CDR3 sequence reads: CASSARGGNQPQHF. The CDR3 DNA sequence: TGTGCCAGCAGCGCCAGGGGTGGCAATCAGCCCCAGCATTTT. Filled out from reference TRBV9 and TRBJ1-5, the complete variable domain reads DSGVTQTPKHLITATGQRVTLRCSPRSGDLSVYWYQQSLDQGLQFLIQYYNGEERAKGNILERFSAQQFPDLHSELNLSSLELGDSALYFCASSARGGNQPQHFGDGTRLSIL.